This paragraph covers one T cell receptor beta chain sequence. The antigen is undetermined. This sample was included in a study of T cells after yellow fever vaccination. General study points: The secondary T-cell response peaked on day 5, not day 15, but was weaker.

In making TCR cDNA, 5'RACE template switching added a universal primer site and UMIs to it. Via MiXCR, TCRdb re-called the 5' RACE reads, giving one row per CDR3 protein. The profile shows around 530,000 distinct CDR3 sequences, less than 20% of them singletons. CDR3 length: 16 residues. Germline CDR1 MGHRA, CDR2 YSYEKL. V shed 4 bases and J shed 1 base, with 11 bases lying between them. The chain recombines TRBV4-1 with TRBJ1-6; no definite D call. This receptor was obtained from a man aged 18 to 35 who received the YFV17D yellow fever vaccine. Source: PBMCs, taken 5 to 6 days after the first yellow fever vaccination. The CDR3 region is CASSPRETSYNSPLHF. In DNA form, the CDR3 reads TGCGCCAGCAGCCCGCGGGAGACTTCCTATAATTCACCCCTCCACTTT.